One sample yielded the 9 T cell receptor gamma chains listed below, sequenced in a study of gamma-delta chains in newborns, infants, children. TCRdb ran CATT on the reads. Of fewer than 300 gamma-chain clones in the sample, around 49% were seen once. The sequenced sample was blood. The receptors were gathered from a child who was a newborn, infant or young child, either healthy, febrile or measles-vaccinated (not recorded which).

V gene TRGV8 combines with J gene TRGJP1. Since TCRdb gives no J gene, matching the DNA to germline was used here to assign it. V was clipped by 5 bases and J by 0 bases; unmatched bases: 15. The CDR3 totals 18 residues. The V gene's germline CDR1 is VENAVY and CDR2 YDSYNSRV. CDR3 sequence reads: CATWVPPRADTTGWFKIF. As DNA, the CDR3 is TGTGCCACCTGGGTCCCCCCGAGGGCCGATACCACTGGTTGGTTCAAGATATTT.

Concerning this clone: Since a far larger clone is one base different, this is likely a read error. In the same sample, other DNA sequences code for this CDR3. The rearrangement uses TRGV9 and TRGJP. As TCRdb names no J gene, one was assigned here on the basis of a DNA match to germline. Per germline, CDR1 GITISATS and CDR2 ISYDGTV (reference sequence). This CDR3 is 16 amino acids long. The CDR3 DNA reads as TGTGCCTTGTGGGAGGTGCAAGAGCTGGGCAAAAAAATCAAGGTATTT. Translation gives CALWEVQELGKKIKVF.

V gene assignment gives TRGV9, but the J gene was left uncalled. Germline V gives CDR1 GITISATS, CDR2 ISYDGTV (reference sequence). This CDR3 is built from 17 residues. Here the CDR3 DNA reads TGTGCCTTGTGGGAGGTGTTGAGAGAGTTGGGCAAAAAAATCAGGGTATTT. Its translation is CALWEVLRELGKKIRVF.

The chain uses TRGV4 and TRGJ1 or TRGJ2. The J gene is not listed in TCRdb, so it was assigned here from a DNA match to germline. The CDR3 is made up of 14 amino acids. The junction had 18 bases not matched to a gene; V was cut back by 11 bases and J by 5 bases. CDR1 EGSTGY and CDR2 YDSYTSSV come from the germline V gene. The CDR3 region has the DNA TGTGCCATCTTTCTGTCACCTTCTGATTATAAGAAACTCTTT. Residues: CAIFLSPSDYKKLF.

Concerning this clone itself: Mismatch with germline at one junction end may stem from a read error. This CDR3 reads CATWDRPPYTTGRFKIF. The CDR3 DNA reads TGTGCCACCTGGGATAGGCCACCATATACCACTGGTCGGTTCAAGATATTT. J is TRGJP1 and V is TRGV8. Germline matching of the DNA provided the J gene here, since TCRdb leaves it blank. Germline CDR1 is VENAVY and CDR2 is YDSYNSRV. The CDR3 totals 17 residues.

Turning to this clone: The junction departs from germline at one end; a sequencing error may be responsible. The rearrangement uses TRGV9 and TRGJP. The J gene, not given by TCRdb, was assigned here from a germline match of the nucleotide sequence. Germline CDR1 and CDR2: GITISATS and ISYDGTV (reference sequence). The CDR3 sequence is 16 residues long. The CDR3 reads CALWEVASLGKKIKVF. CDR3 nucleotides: TGTGCCTTGTGGGAGGTAGCGTCTTTGGGTAAAAAAATCAAGGTATTT.

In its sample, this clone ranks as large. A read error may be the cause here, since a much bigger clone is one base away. This chain's CDR3 is CALWEEQELGKKIKVF. The CDR3 region has the DNA TGTGCCTTGTGGGAGGAGCAAGAGTTGGGCAAAAAAATCAAGGTATTT. The chain joins TRGV9 to TRGJP. The CDR3 length is 16 residues. The germline V gene encodes CDR1 GITISATS and CDR2 ISYDGTV (reference sequence). Trimming removed 2 bases from V and 3 bases from J; junction bases left unmatched: 1.

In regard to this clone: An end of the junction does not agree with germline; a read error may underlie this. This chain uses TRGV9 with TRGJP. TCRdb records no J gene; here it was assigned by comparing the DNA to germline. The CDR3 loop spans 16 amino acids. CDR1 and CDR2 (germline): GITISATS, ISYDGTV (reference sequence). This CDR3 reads CALWESQELGKKIKVF. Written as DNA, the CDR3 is TGTGCCTTGTGGGAATCCCAAGAGTTGGGAAAAAAAATCAAGGTATTT.

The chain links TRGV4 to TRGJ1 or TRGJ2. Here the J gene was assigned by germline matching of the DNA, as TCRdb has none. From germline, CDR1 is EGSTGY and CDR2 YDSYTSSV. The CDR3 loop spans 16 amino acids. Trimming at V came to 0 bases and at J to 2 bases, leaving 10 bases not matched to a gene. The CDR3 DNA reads TGTGCCACCTGGGATGGGCCTCGGCGGGATTATTATAAGAAACTCTTT. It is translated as CATWDGPRRDYYKKLF.